These 28 T cell receptor beta chains originate from one sample sequenced in a study of cytotoxic CD8 clonotypes in ibrutinib-treated CLL. TCRdb's table, derived via immunoSEQ multiplex PCR, lists solely in-frame clones and lacks some. Among approximately 330,000 clones listed, around four fifths were seen once. Sample: PBMCs, taken before ibrutinib treatment. The source of these receptors is a human donor with chronic lymphocytic leukemia.

The chain links TRBV5-6 to TRBJ2-1; D not certain. The germline CDR1 and CDR2 sequences are SGHDT and YYEEEE. The CDR3 sequence is 13 residues long. Trimming left V 0 bases short and J 5 bases short, with 6 bases between. The DNA of the CDR3 is TGTGCCAGCAGCTTGGTAGATCACAATGAGCAGTTCTTC. Translation gives CASSLVDHNEQFF.

This chain uses TRBV29-1 with TRBJ1-2; 11 bases agree with TRBD1. There are 14 residues in the CDR3. Trimming at V came to 5 bases and at J to 6 bases, leaving 8 bases not matched to a gene. Germline loops: CDR1 SQVTM, CDR2 ANQGSEA. This CDR3 is CSVFTGTGGNGYTF. The CDR3 region has the DNA TGCAGCGTTTTCACCGGGACAGGGGGTAATGGCTACACCTTC.

V and J are TRBV5-1 and TRBJ1-2; maybe TRBD1 (6 bases). Germline V lookup: CDR1 SGHRS, CDR2 YFSETQ. The CDR3 length is 16 residues. V was clipped by 3 bases and J by 0 bases, with 15 bases between them. The CDR3 sequence: CASSSGTSNSNYGYTF. As DNA, the CDR3 is TGCGCCAGCAGCTCCGGGACAAGTAATTCTAACTATGGCTACACCTTC.

The rearrangement uses TRBV4-2 and TRBJ2-3; TRBD2 matches at 9 bases. CDR1 and CDR2 from the germline V gene are LGHNA and YNFKEQ. V gave up 2 bases and J gave up 4 bases; unmatched junction bases: 4. The CDR3 is made up of 15 amino acids. The CDR3 loop reads CASSQRLAGADTQYF. CDR3 sequence (DNA): TGTGCCAGCAGCCAAAGGTTAGCGGGAGCAGATACGCAGTATTTT.

This clone was detected a few times. CDR3 loop: CASSRDSNQPQHF. The CDR3 nucleotides are TGTGCCAGCAGCCGAGATAGCAATCAGCCCCAGCATTTT. The rearrangement links TRBV7-9 to TRBJ1-5; D not certain. This CDR3 has 13 amino acids. The V and J ends lost 5 bases and 0 bases respectively, with 5 bases between them. The germline V gene has CDR1 SEHNR and CDR2 FQNEAQ (reference sequence).

V and J are TRBV20-1 and TRBJ1-1; no clear D. Between the trimmed V and J ends, which lost 5 bases and 11 bases, there was a span of 15 bases. The germline V gene encodes CDR1 DFQATT and CDR2 SNEGSKA (reference sequence). CDR3 size: 11 residues. CDR3 DNA sequence: TGCAGTGCTCATCCTAGCCTGGGGGCTTTCTTT. Encoded protein: CSAHPSLGAFF.

This clone was seen once. The rearrangement links TRBV30 to TRBJ1-1; D is ambiguous. V was pared by 3 bases and J by 1 base, with 6 bases between. Looked up from germline, CDR1 is GTSNPN and CDR2 is SVGIG (reference sequence). CDR3 length equals 12 residues. The CDR3 bases are TGTGCCTGGAGACCAGGGAACACTGAAGCTTTCTTT. This sequence encodes CAWRPGNTEAFF.

This rearrangement joins TRBV19 to TRBJ2-7, with 12 bases matching TRBD2. Looked up from germline, CDR1 is LNHDA and CDR2 is SQIVND (reference sequence). The CDR3 loop spans 21 amino acids. After removal of 5 bases from V and 1 base from J, the junction contained 21 bases not matched to a gene. CDR3 residues: CASSQVALGLAGRGSSYEQYF. CDR3 sequence (DNA): TGTGCCAGTAGTCAAGTAGCCTTAGGACTAGCGGGAAGGGGTTCTTCCTACGAGCAGTACTTC.

CDR3 region: CASSLDRPYEQYF. CDR3 nucleotides: TGTGCCAGCAGCTTGGATCGCCCCTACGAGCAGTACTTC. The rearrangement links TRBV5-4 to TRBJ2-7; D gene unclear. In germline, CDR1 is SGHNT, CDR2 YYREEE (reference sequence). The CDR3 extends over 13 amino acids. Deletions cut 0 bases from V and 2 bases from J, with 6 bases between.

Concerning this clone: This specimen includes other DNA sequences encoding the same CDR3. The J gene is TRBJ2-5, the V gene TRBV7-9; no reliable D call. Germline lookup yields CDR1 SEHNR and CDR2 FQNEAQ (reference sequence). There are 12 residues in the CDR3. Trimming left V 3 bases short and J 0 bases short, with 2 bases between. CDR3 nucleotides: TGTGCCAGCAGCTTGTACCAAGAGACCCAGTACTTC. Translated: CASSLYQETQYF. Using reference TRBV7-9 and TRBJ2-5 for the parts outside the CDR3, the full variable domain is DTGVSQNPRHKITKRGQNVTFRCDPISEHNRLYWYRQTLGQGPEFLTYFQNEAQLEKSRLLSDRFSAERPKGSFSTLEIQRTEQGDSAMYLCASSLYQETQYFGPGTRLLVL.

The chain employs TRBV10-3 and TRBJ2-7; D unclear. CDR3 length: 11 residues. V was pared by 4 bases and J by 5 bases, with 6 bases between. CDR1 ENHRY and CDR2 SYGVKD come from the germline V gene. CDR3 in amino acids: CAISGFDEQYF. Here the CDR3 DNA reads TGTGCCATCAGTGGGTTTGACGAGCAGTACTTC.

This clone was recorded once. This chain joins TRBV5-6 and TRBJ1-5; D gene unclear. The CDR3 runs 15 residues. V was shortened by 0 bases and J by 0 bases, with 7 bases between the two germline ends. CDR1 and CDR2 from the germline V gene are SGHDT and YYEEEE. CDR3 in DNA: TGTGCCAGCAGCTTGGCACTCGGTAGCAATCAGCCCCAGCATTTT. It translates to CASSLALGSNQPQHF.

The CDR3, as DNA: TGTGCCAGCAGCATAGGGACTAGCGGGAGGTACGAGCAGTACTTC. Amino acids: CASSIGTSGRYEQYF. The chain links TRBV7-2 to TRBJ2-7, with 15 positions matching TRBD2. Trimming took 5 bases from V and 4 from J; bases not matched to a gene: 3. The CDR3 is made up of 15 amino acids. Germline CDR1 reads SGHTA; CDR2 reads FQGNSA. Drawing the rest from reference TRBV7-2 and TRBJ2-7, the complete variable domain is GAGVSQSPSNKVTEKGKDVELRCDPISGHTALYWYRQSLGQGLEFLIYFQGNSAPDKSGLPSDRFSAERTGGSVSTLTIQRTQQEDSAVYLCASSIGTSGRYEQYFGPGTRLTVT.

The chain combines TRBV5-1 with TRBJ1-2; D not certain. This CDR3 has 14 residues. Germline V gene sequence: CDR1 SGHRS, CDR2 YFSETQ. Trimming removed 2 bases from V and 4 bases from J, with 12 bases in between. The CDR3 loop reads CASSFDGQVYGYTF. The CDR3 DNA reads as TGCGCCAGCAGCTTCGACGGGCAGGTCTATGGCTACACCTTC. Full variable domain (outside the CDR3, taken from reference TRBV5-1 and TRBJ1-2): KAGVTQTPRYLIKTRGQQVTLSCSPISGHRSVSWYQQTPGQGLQFLFEYFSETQRNKGNFPGRFSGRQFSNSRSEMNVSTLELGDSALYLCASSFDGQVYGYTFGSGTRLTVV.

This chain uses TRBV5-6 with TRBJ2-3, with D perhaps assigned TRBD1 or TRBD2 (6 bases each). Germline loops: CDR1 SGHDT, CDR2 YYEEEE. The CDR3 length is 15 residues. Trimming stripped 4 bases from V and 0 bases from J, with 12 bases between. CDR3 DNA sequence: TGTGCCAGCAGCCCGGGGGCGGGAAGCACAGATACGCAGTATTTT. Translation gives CASSPGAGSTDTQYF.

The V and J genes are TRBV29-1 and TRBJ1-2; possible D gene TRBD1, 5 bases. V gave up 2 bases and J gave up 7 bases, with 20 bases separating them. This CDR3 contains 15 residues. Germline V gene data show CDR1 as SQVTM and CDR2 as ANQGSEA. The CDR3 reads CSVEKGALEGFGYTF. The CDR3 DNA sequence: TGCAGCGTTGAAAAAGGGGCATTGGAGGGTTTTGGCTACACCTTC.

The CDR3 DNA reads as TGTGCCAGCAGCATGGGACTAGCTGACTACAATGAGCAGTTCTTC. This codes for CASSMGLADYNEQFF. The genes are TRBV5-6 and TRBJ2-1; 9 bases are shared with TRBD2. The CDR3 contains 15 residues. The germline V gene has CDR1 SGHDT and CDR2 YYEEEE. V lost 4 bases and J lost 3; bases outside the gene matches: 5.

This chain connects TRBV4-2 to TRBJ1-2; TRBD1 agrees at 11 bases. The CDR3 is made up of 16 amino acids. Germline CDR1 is LGHNA and CDR2 is YNFKEQ. The junction had 9 bases not matched to a gene; V was cut back by 3 bases and J by 6 bases. The CDR3 DNA reads as TGTGCCAGCAGCCAGGAAGGACAGGGGGCGCGGGATGGCTACACCTTC. It is translated as CASSQEGQGARDGYTF.

This clone was counted a few times. V is TRBV2 and J is TRBJ1-2, with 7 positions matching TRBD1. This CDR3 spans 11 amino acids. CDR1 is SNHLY and CDR2 is FYNNEI in the germline V gene. V lost 8 bases, J lost 4 bases, and 1 base stayed unmatched. The CDR3 region is CASGQAYGYTF. In DNA, the CDR3 is TGTGCCAGCGGACAGGCCTATGGCTACACCTTC.

The chain joins TRBV27 to TRBJ2-7; 7 nucleotides line up with TRBD2. Germline loops: CDR1 MNHEY, CDR2 SMNVEV (reference sequence). The length of the CDR3 is 16 residues. The junction had 15 bases not matched to a gene; V was cut back by 5 bases and J by 5 bases. Here the CDR3 DNA reads TGTGCCAGCAGTGGGATTCTAAGAGCGGGACTGGACGAGCAGTACTTC. Translated, it gives CASSGILRAGLDEQYF.

The genes are TRBV5-1 and TRBJ1-4; D not certain. V was cut by 3 bases and J by 4 bases, with 10 bases left in between. Germline CDR1 is SGHRS and CDR2 is YFSETQ. The CDR3 totals 14 residues. For the CDR3, the DNA is TGCGCCAGCAGCTCGACATTAAGTAATGAAAAACTGTTTTTT. Translating gives CASSSTLSNEKLFF.

This clone was seen just once. The chain couples TRBV4-1 to TRBJ2-2; weak D call: TRBD2 (5 bases). Trimming removed 3 bases from V and 1 base from J, with 12 bases in between. Looked up from germline, CDR1 is MGHRA and CDR2 is YSYEKL. CDR3 length: 16 amino acids. In nucleotides, the CDR3 is TGCGCCAGCAGCCATTTAGGCGGGCTGAACACCGGGGAGCTGTTTTTT. Protein: CASSHLGGLNTGELFF.

This rearrangement joins TRBV2 to TRBJ2-7, with D possibly matching TRBD1 (6 bases). V was pared by 5 bases and J by 6 bases, with 11 bases between. CDR1 is SNHLY and CDR2 is FYNNEI in the germline V gene. This CDR3 region has 12 residues. The CDR3 region is CASSKDSPEQYF. The CDR3 DNA sequence: TGTGCCAGCAGTAAGGACAGCCCCGAGCAGTACTTC.

Written as DNA, the CDR3 is TGTGCCAGCAGTGAACAGGGGGGTACGCAGTATTTT. Translated, it gives CASSEQGGTQYF. The chain joins TRBV2 to TRBJ2-3, with D possibly being TRBD1 (7 bases). Trimming took 2 bases from V and 8 from J, leaving 8 bases between them. This CDR3 has 12 amino acids. CDR1 is SNHLY and CDR2 is FYNNEI in the germline V gene.

The V and J genes are TRBV29-1 and TRBJ2-1; D may match TRBD1 or TRBD2 (6 bases each). This CDR3 spans 14 amino acids. The V and J ends lost 2 bases and 8 bases respectively, with 16 bases between them. From germline, CDR1 is SQVTM and CDR2 ANQGSEA. CDR3 sequence: CSVESGEGGDEQFF. Written as DNA, the CDR3 is TGCAGCGTTGAATCCGGTGAGGGGGGCGATGAGCAGTTCTTC.

This sequence joins TRBV15 and TRBJ1-2; tentatively, D is TRBD1 (5 bases). The germline gives CDR1 LNHNV, CDR2 YYDKDF (reference sequence). CDR3 length equals 13 residues. Between the trimmed V and J ends, which lost 5 bases and 1 base, there was a span of 8 bases. The CDR3 sequence: CATSPGLNYGYTF. The CDR3 nucleotides are TGTGCCACCAGCCCGGGACTTAACTATGGCTACACCTTC.

This chain joins TRBV5-6 and TRBJ1-3, with 7 positions matching TRBD1. The CDR3 runs to 17 residues. The J segment lost 0 bases and the V segment lost 4 bases, leaving 10 bases of the junction unmatched. From germline, CDR1 is SGHDT and CDR2 YYEEEE. Here the CDR3 DNA reads TGTGCCAGCAGCCCAAGCGGGACAGTCATCTCTGGAAACACCATATATTTT. It specifies CASSPSGTVISGNTIYF.

In this sample, this clone turned up a few times. The V and J genes are TRBV25-1 and TRBJ2-2; D is undetermined. V was cut by 4 bases and J by 4 bases, with 1 base left in between. Germline CDR1 is MGHDK and CDR2 is SYGVNS. CDR3 length: 11 residues. The CDR3 is CASSVTGELFF. In nucleotides, the CDR3 is TGTGCCAGCAGTGTCACCGGGGAGCTGTTTTTT.